These 25 T cell receptor beta chains were all obtained from the same sample, sequenced in a study of T-cell reconstitution after alpha-beta-depleted transplantation in children. Researchers prepared the TCRbeta library using unique molecular identifiers, the study reports. From the PCR reads, TCRdb called clonotypes with MiXCR, one entry per CDR3 protein. Here the sample spans about 610,000 distinct CDR3 sequences, over 9.5% being singletons. This specimen was PBMCs from the stem cell graft donor, taken from the stem cell graft. The receptors here all came from a human donor who donated a stem cell graft to a child with acute myeloid leukemia.

This clonotype was counted between two and nine times. This chain links TRBV9 with TRBJ2-3; 12 bases align to TRBD2. Germline values: CDR1 SGDLS, CDR2 YYNGEE. The CDR3 length is 16 residues. V shed 2 bases and J 10 bases; nucleotides not matched to a gene: 11. Written as DNA, the CDR3 is TGTGCCAGCAGCGTCGGGACTAGCGGGTTCCTCATTCCGCAGTATTTT. It encodes CASSVGTSGFLIPQYF.

This clonotype was counted a few times. The V call is TRBV24-1, the J call TRBJ2-1, with 7 bases that match TRBD1. The CDR3 has 15 amino acids. CDR1 and CDR2 (germline): KGHDR, SFDVKD. V trimming: 2 bases; J trimming: 2 bases; junction bases outside the gene matches: 2. The CDR3 nucleotides are TGTGCCACCAGTGATTCCGGGACAGCCTACAATGAGCAGTTCTTC. The encoded protein is CATSDSGTAYNEQFF.

The CDR3 DNA reads as TGTGCGGCAGGGGTCACCTACGAGCAGTACTTC. As protein: CAAGVTYEQYF. The rearrangement joins TRBV12-3 or TRBV12-4 to TRBJ2-7; a possible D gene is TRBD1 (6 bases). The CDR3 runs 11 residues.

The CDR3 DNA is TGTGCCAGCAGCTTCCCGACAGGGGGGGGCGAGCAGTACTTC. This gives the protein CASSFPTGGGEQYF. The chain uses TRBV7-2 and TRBJ2-7; the match to TRBD1 covers 9 bases. V lost 3 bases to trimming and J lost 6 bases; unmatched junction nucleotides: 6. The CDR3 length is 14 residues. Germline V CDR1 and CDR2: SGHTA, FQGNSA. The full variable domain, its missing parts supplied by reference TRBV7-2 and TRBJ2-7, is GAGVSQSPSNKVTEKGKDVELRCDPISGHTALYWYRQSLGQGLEFLIYFQGNSAPDKSGLPSDRFSAERTGGSVSTLTIQRTQQEDSAVYLCASSFPTGGGEQYFGPGTRLTVT.

The J gene is TRBJ2-5, the V gene TRBV25-1; 11 bases match TRBD2. V was pared by 7 bases and J by 5 bases, with 9 bases of the junction left unmatched. The CDR3 extends over 15 amino acids. In germline, CDR1 is MGHDK, CDR2 SYGVNS. The CDR3 bases are TGTGCCAGCAAAGTTAGCGGGAGGGCCGAGGAGACCCAGTACTTC. Residues: CASKVSGRAEETQYF.

Ten or more counts support this clonotype. The germline gene is not matched at one end of the junction; a read error may be the cause. The rearrangement joins TRBV12-3 or TRBV12-4 to TRBJ1-1; no reliable D call. This CDR3 comprises 13 residues. CDR3 residues: CAGSLSPNTEAFF. The DNA for the CDR3 is TGTGCCGGCAGTTTGTCCCCGAACACTGAAGCTTTCTTT.

There are many counts of this clonotype. The chain carries TRBV29-1 and TRBJ2-1, with 7 nucleotides matching TRBD2. Germline V CDR1 and CDR2: SQVTM, ANQGSEA. The J segment lost 7 bases and the V segment lost 6 bases, leaving 12 bases of the junction unmatched. CDR3 length equals 14 residues. Here the CDR3 reads CSVVVGLVRNEQFF. The CDR3 DNA sequence: TGCAGCGTCGTGGTCGGACTAGTCCGGAATGAGCAGTTCTTC.

In this sample, this clonotype turned up a few times. V is TRBV2 and J is TRBJ1-4; 11 bases agree with TRBD1. Per the germline V gene, CDR1 is SNHLY and CDR2 is FYNNEI. J was trimmed by 6 bases and V by 6 bases; bases with no gene match: 6. This CDR3 spans 15 amino acids. CDR3 region: CASRSGTGGYEKLFF. The CDR3 DNA reads TGTGCCAGCAGGTCAGGGACAGGGGGTTATGAAAAACTGTTTTTT.

This clonotype was seen only a few times. This chain joins TRBV5-1 and TRBJ2-1; 7 bases fit TRBD2. The trim removed 4 bases at V and 4 bases at J, leaving 5 bases unmatched. The CDR3 sequence is 14 residues long. The V gene's germline CDR1 is SGHRS and CDR2 YFSETQ. CDR3: CASSGGGQYNEQFF. The CDR3 coding sequence is TGCGCCAGCAGCGGGGGAGGGCAATACAATGAGCAGTTCTTC.

This clonotype was seen at least ten times. The rearrangement links TRBV29-1 to TRBJ1-1; 8 nucleotides agree with TRBD1. The CDR3 is made up of 15 amino acids. V shed 1 base, J shed 2 bases, and the junction held 6 bases outside the gene matches. Germline-derived CDR1 and CDR2 are SQVTM and ANQGSEA. CDR3 bases: TGCAGCGTTGAAGGGCGACAGGGGCTAAACACTGAAGCTTTCTTT. It specifies CSVEGRQGLNTEAFF.

This clonotype was detected only a few times. The CDR3 reads CASSLSWAADEQFF. CDR3 bases: TGCGCCAGCAGCTTGTCGTGGGCGGCCGATGAGCAGTTCTTC. The V gene is TRBV5-1, the J gene TRBJ2-1; no clear D gene. CDR1 SGHRS and CDR2 YFSETQ come from the germline V gene. V gave up 1 base and J gave up 8 bases, with 13 bases separating them. The CDR3 extends over 14 amino acids.

The gene calls are TRBV29-1 and TRBJ2-7; 8 bases are a match to TRBD1. The junction had 5 bases not matched to a gene; V was cut back by 5 bases and J by 2 bases. CDR3 length equals 13 residues. Germline V gene sequence: CDR1 SQVTM, CDR2 ANQGSEA. CDR3 bases: TGCAGCGTTACTCCAGGGGGCGCCTACGAGCAGTACTTC. It is translated as CSVTPGGAYEQYF.

This clonotype was recorded a few times. The V and J genes are TRBV7-6 and TRBJ2-1; 11 nucleotides match TRBD2. The V and J ends lost 5 bases and 0 bases, in that order; junction bases with no gene match: 21. The length of the CDR3 is 22 residues. Germline CDR1 and CDR2: SGHVS and FNYEAQ. CDR3 DNA sequence: TGTGCCAGCAGCCTTGTGAGTTCCCTTGGACTAGCGGGCCACAGCTCCTACAATGAGCAGTTCTTC. Its translation is CASSLVSSLGLAGHSSYNEQFF.

This clonotype was seen ten or more times. This chain links TRBV6-2 or TRBV6-3 with TRBJ1-2; TRBD1 is a possible D gene (6 bases). CDR3 length: 14 residues. V was shortened by 7 bases and J by 0 bases, with 12 bases between the two germline ends. In germline, CDR1 is MNHEY, CDR2 SVGEGT. The CDR3: CASKETGANYGYTF. In DNA, the CDR3 is TGTGCCAGCAAGGAGACAGGAGCTAACTATGGCTACACCTTC.

A note on this clonotype: One junction end does not reproduce the germline sequence, and a read error may be involved. The chain links TRBV20-1 to TRBJ2-3, with TRBD2 matching 7 bases. CDR1 is DFQATT and CDR2 is SNEGSKA in the germline V gene (reference sequence). The length of the CDR3 is 16 residues. In nucleotides, the CDR3 is TGCTGTGCTAGAGATTATAGGCGGACTAGGACAGATACGCAGTATTTT. Protein product: CCARDYRRTRTDTQYF.

This clonotype was seen at least ten times. V is TRBV3-1 and J is TRBJ1-6, with D perhaps matching TRBD1 (5 bases). The CDR3 covers 13 residues. Trimming removed 1 base at V and 13 bases at J, with 11 bases between. CDR1 and CDR2 (germline): LGHDT, YNNKEL (reference sequence). The CDR3, as DNA: TGTGCCAGCAGCCAAGGCGGGGCTCTCCCCCTCCACTTT. This translates into CASSQGGALPLHF.

This clonotype was seen more than once but under ten times. This chain joins TRBV15 and TRBJ2-7, with D perhaps matching TRBD1 (6 bases). The ends were cut back, 0 bases at V and 6 bases at J, with 15 bases in the middle. Germline V gene sequence: CDR1 LNHNV, CDR2 YYDKDF (reference sequence). This CDR3 contains 15 residues. CDR3 in DNA: TGTGCCACCAGCAGAGATGTATTAGAAGGGGGCGAGCAGTACTTC. Amino acid sequence: CATSRDVLEGGEQYF. Drawing the rest from reference TRBV15 and TRBJ2-7, the complete variable domain is DAMVIQNPRYQVTQFGKPVTLSCSQTLNHNVMYWYQQKSSQAPKLLFHYYDKDFNNEADTPDNFQSRRPNTSFCFLDIRSPGLGDTAMYLCATSRDVLEGGEQYFGPGTRLTVT.

The chain is built from TRBV5-5 and TRBJ2-7; TRBD1 aligns across 9 bases. The germline V gene encodes CDR1 SGHKS and CDR2 YYEKEE (reference sequence). This CDR3 region has 15 residues. Germline trimming cut 0 bases from V and 6 bases from J; bases unmatched to any gene: 7. The CDR3 here is CASSLVPGQGSEQYF. CDR3 bases: TGTGCCAGCAGCTTGGTCCCGGGACAGGGTTCCGAGCAGTACTTC. Drawing the rest from reference TRBV5-5 and TRBJ2-7, the complete variable domain is DAGVTQSPTHLIKTRGQQVTLRCSPISGHKSVSWYQQVLGQGPQFIFQYYEKEERGRGNFPDRFSARQFPNYSSELNVNALLLGDSALYLCASSLVPGQGSEQYFGPGTRLTVT.

Many counts were recorded for this clonotype. The chain employs TRBV28 and TRBJ2-7; D is perhaps TRBD2 (5 bases). CDR3 length: 13 amino acids. V was clipped by 3 bases and J by 4 bases, with 10 bases between them. CDR1 is MDHEN and CDR2 is SYDVKM in the germline V gene. The CDR3 here is CASSLTGIYEQYF. CDR3 nucleotide sequence: TGTGCCAGCAGTTTGACCGGGATATACGAGCAGTACTTC.

There are many counts of this clonotype. The V call is TRBV5-5, the J call TRBJ1-4, with a possible D match to TRBD1 (5 bases). In germline, CDR1 is SGHKS, CDR2 YYEKEE (reference sequence). This CDR3 has 16 amino acids. The V end was cut by 2 bases, the J end by 2 bases, with 13 bases between. As DNA, the CDR3 is TGTGCCAGCAGCTTAGATAGGGGAGCCACTAATGAAAAACTGTTTTTT. Translation: CASSLDRGATNEKLFF.

This clonotype was observed many times. J is TRBJ2-5 and V is TRBV28; tentative D call: TRBD1 (6 bases). The CDR3 extends over 13 amino acids. Germline lookup yields CDR1 MDHEN and CDR2 SYDVKM. Trimming took 11 bases from V and 5 from J, leaving 18 bases between them. CDR3 sequence reads: CAALDSFGETQYF. The CDR3 nucleotides read TGTGCCGCCCTGGACAGTTTCGGTGAGACCCAGTACTTC. The full variable domain, in which reference TRBV28 and TRBJ2-5 provide the parts outside the CDR3, is DVKVTQSSRYLVKRTGEKVFLECVQDMDHENMFWYRQDPGLGLRLIYFSYDVKMKEKGDIPEGYSVSREKKERFSLILESASTNQTSMYLCAALDSFGETQYFGPGTRLLVL.

About this clonotype itself: The junction does not match germline at one end; this may be a read error. The chain recombines TRBV3-1 with TRBJ2-6; weak D call: TRBD2 (7 bases). Per germline, CDR1 LGHDT and CDR2 YNNKEL (reference sequence). The length of the CDR3 is 18 residues. The CDR3 bases are TGTGCCTGCAGCCAGAGCGGGACACCATTCTCTGGGGCCAACGTCCTGACTTTC. Its translation: CACSQSGTPFSGANVLTF.

The gene calls are TRBV20-1 and TRBJ1-1; perhaps TRBD1 as D (5 bases). Trimming took off 3 bases at V and 7 bases at J, with 12 bases between the two ends. Looked up from germline, CDR1 is DFQATT and CDR2 is SNEGSKA (reference sequence). The CDR3 loop spans 12 amino acids. CDR3 sequence (DNA): TGCAGTGCTAGCAAGGGGAAATATGAAGCTTTCTTT. Protein product: CSASKGKYEAFF.

In this sample, this clonotype turned up a few times. V is TRBV28 and J is TRBJ1-2; a possible D gene is TRBD1 (5 bases). Germline lookup yields CDR1 MDHEN and CDR2 SYDVKM. The germline V and J ends were trimmed by 5 bases and 8 bases, with 12 bases remaining between them. The CDR3 has 12 residues. Here the CDR3 DNA reads TGTGCCAGCAGTCCGGGGCCCGAGGGCTACACCTTC. Encoded protein: CASSPGPEGYTF.

This clonotype was detected ten times or more. J is TRBJ1-6 and V is TRBV19; D perhaps matches TRBD1 (6 bases). The CDR3 loop spans 13 amino acids. Germline values: CDR1 LNHDA, CDR2 SQIVND (reference sequence). V was pared by 4 bases and J by 13 bases, with 14 bases between. The CDR3 coding sequence is TGTGCCAGTAGTAAAAGCGGACAGAGGCCCCTCCACTTT. This encodes CASSKSGQRPLHF.